This TCR beta chain originates from a study of blood T cells in healthy people across ages. As regards this clonotype: Its specificity is not known.

The ends lost 6 bases at V and 5 bases at J; junction bases unmatched: 9. The germline V gene encodes CDR1 MDHEN and CDR2 SYDVKM. This CDR3 has 16 residues. The authors isolated at least 6.5 million PBMCs per sample. A second PCR of 7 to 11 cycles used a sample-barcoded 5' primer and a J-beta primer mix. Sequencing of every sample gave 3 million or more CDR3-containing paired-end reads. One entry per CDR3 protein, called by TCRdb with MiXCR from the 5' RACE reads. The repertoire holds approximately 600,000 distinct CDR3 sequences, with approximately 59% as singletons. Broader study findings: Expanded clonotype shifts may have been confounded, as the donors had an unknown CMV status. Estimates of total diversity, which came from one million sequenced T cells, were considered to be underestimates.

This sequence originates from a man aged 55 to 70 in good health. Sequenced: blood. The chain has TRBV28 and TRBJ2-3; 12 bases line up with TRBD2. The CDR3 sequence is CASSRGGGLAGDTQYF. The CDR3 DNA sequence: TGTGCCAGCAGCAGAGGGGGGGGACTAGCGGGAGATACGCAGTATTTT.